These 5 T cell receptor beta chains share one sample of origin, sequenced in a study of monozygotic twins with inflammatory bowel disease. TCRdb processed the 5' RACE reads again and assigns one entry to each CDR3 protein, with no DNA. Its table lists 300,000 to 400,000 distinct CDR3 sequences. What was sequenced was blood. The receptor source for this set is a human donor with ulcerative colitis or Crohn's disease, or a healthy co-twin of an affected twin (not recorded which).

The CDR3 reads CASSLSKRPGGYNEQFF. The chain carries TRBV12-3 or TRBV12-4 and TRBJ2-1; TCRdb outputs TRBD1, but without DNA this stays unchecked. The CDR3 has 17 amino acids.

This chain connects TRBV12-3 or TRBV12-4 to TRBJ2-2; TCRdb proposes TRBD1, but this gene call is untestable without DNA. CDR3 length: 15 amino acids. CDR3 sequence: CASSPGHLNTGELFF.

This chain uses TRBV28 with TRBJ2-7; the D gene TCRdb calls, TRBD1, cannot be checked with no DNA. CDR1 MDHEN and CDR2 SYDVKM come from the germline V gene. There are 15 residues in the CDR3. The CDR3 spells CASSFTGGRAYEQYF.

CDR3 protein: CASSMDPGANEQFF. The chain combines TRBV5-4 with TRBJ2-1; the D call of TRBD1 rests on TCRdb alone, since no DNA is present to check it. Germline V gives CDR1 SGHNT, CDR2 YYREEE (reference sequence). The CDR3 has 14 amino acids.

CDR3 in amino acids: CASSSFPGYLHF. J is TRBJ1-6 and V is TRBV12-3 or TRBV12-4; lacking DNA, the TRBD1 call made by TCRdb goes unchecked. This CDR3 spans 12 amino acids.